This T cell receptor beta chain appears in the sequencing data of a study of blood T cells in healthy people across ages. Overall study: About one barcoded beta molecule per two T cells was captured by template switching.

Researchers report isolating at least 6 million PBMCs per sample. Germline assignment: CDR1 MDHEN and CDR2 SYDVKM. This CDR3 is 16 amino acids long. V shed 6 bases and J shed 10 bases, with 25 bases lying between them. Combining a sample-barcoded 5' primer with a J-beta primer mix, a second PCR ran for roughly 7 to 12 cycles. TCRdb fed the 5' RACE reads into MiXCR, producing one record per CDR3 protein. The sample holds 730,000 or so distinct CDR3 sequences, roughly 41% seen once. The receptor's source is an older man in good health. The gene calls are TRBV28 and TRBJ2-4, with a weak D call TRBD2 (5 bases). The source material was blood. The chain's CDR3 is CASSRPINGKNGIQYF. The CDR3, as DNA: TGTGCCAGCAGCCGCCCAATTAACGGGAAAAACGGGATTCAGTACTTC.